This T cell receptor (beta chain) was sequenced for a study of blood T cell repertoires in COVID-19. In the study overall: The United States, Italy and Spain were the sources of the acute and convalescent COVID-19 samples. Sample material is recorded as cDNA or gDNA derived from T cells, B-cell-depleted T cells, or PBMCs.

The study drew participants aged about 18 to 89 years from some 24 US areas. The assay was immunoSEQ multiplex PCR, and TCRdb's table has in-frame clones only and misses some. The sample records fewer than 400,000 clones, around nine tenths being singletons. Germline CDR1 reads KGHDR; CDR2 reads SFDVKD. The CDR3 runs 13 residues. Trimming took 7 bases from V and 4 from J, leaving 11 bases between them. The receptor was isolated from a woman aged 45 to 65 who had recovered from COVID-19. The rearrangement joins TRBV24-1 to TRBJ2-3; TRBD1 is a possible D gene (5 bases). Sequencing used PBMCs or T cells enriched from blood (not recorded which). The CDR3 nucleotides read TGTGCCACCAGCGACAGTGCCTCAGATACGCAGTATTTT. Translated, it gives CATSDSASDTQYF.